The source of this T cell receptor (beta chain) is a study of T cells after posttransplantation cyclophosphamide. Assay: immunoSEQ multiplex PCR; the TCRdb copy retains only in-frame clones and omits some. Listed for the sample are about 38,000 clones, none seen a single time. The CDR3 sequence is 13 residues long. Trimming removed 5 bases at V and 3 bases at J, with 10 bases between. Germline V gene data show CDR1 as LNHDA and CDR2 as SQIVND (reference sequence). This clone was observed many times. This receptor was identified in a man aged 50-59 years in good health, CMV-negative, and a related stem cell transplant donor. The chain couples TRBV19 to TRBJ1-1, with D perhaps TRBD1 (5 bases). Sample: PBMCs. The CDR3 region has the DNA TGTGCCAGTAGTGGGCGGGGCCACACTGAAGCTTTCTTT. Amino acid sequence: CASSGRGHTEAFF.